The sequence of this T cell receptor (beta chain) was determined in a study of cytomegalovirus exposure and HLA in healthy donors. Of note for this clone: The antigen remains unidentified.

PCR employed 60 Vbeta and 13 Jbeta primers. Produced via immunoSEQ multiplex PCR; TCRdb's table is partial and in-frame only. Among about 150,000 clones, 75% to 80% were seen once, and the ten largest hold 0.55% to 0.8%. V gave up 4 bases and J gave up 1 base, with 7 bases separating them. The germline V gene has CDR1 SQVTM and CDR2 ANQGSEA. There are 12 residues in the CDR3. General observations from the study: A few CMV-associated chains were confirmed in vitro to be specific for CMV antigens. When analyzed later, a missense DCLRE1C variant was found to be linked to TCR beta V- and J-gene trimming.

The rearrangement uses TRBV29-1 and TRBJ1-2; TRBD1 is a possible D gene (6 bases). This TCR was recovered from a male donor in good health and CMV-seronegative. Sequenced input: PBMCs. CDR3 coding DNA: TGCAGCGTTGCCAGGGGTAACTATGGCTACACCTTC. Translation gives CSVARGNYGYTF.